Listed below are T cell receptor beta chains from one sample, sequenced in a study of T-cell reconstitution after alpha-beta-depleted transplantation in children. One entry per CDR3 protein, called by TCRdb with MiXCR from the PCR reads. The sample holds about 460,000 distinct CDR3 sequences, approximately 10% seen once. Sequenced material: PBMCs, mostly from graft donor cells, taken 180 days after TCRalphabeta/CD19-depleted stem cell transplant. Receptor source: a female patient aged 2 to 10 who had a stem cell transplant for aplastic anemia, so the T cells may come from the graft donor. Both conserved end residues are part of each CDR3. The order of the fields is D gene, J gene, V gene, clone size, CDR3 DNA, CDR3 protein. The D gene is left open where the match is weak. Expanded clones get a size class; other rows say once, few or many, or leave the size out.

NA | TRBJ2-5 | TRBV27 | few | TGTGCCAGCAACCGGGACGGGAAAGAGACCCAGTACTTC | CASNRDGKETQYF
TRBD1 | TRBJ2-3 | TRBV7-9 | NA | TGTGCCAGCTGGCAGGACAGGGAAGCAGATACGCAGTATTTT | CASWQDREADTQYF
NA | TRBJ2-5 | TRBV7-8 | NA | TGTGCCAGCAGCTTAGGGGGCGTGGAGGAGACCCAGTACTTC | CASSLGGVEETQYF
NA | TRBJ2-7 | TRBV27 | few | TGTGCCAGCAGTTTATTTGGTTTAAACTCCTACGAGCAGTACTTC | CASSLFGLNSYEQYF
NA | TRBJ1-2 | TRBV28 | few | TGTGCCAGCAGTTTATGGGGGTTCTATGGCTACACCTTC | CASSLWGFYGYTF
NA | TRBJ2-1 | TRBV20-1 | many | TGCAGTGCTAGAGATCTCGGCAGGGTAAGGGACAATGAGCAGTTCTTC | CSARDLGRVRDNEQFF
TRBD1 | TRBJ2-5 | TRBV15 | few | TGTGCCACCAGCAGAGGGGACAGGGGGCAAGAGACCCAGTACTTC | CATSRGDRGQETQYF
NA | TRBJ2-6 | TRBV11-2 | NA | TGTGCCAGCAGCTTAGATCTCACCTCTGGGGCCAACGTCCTGACTTTC | CASSLDLTSGANVLTF
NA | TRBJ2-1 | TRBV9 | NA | TGTGCCAGCAGCGTATCAAACAATGAGCAGTTCTTC | CASSVSNNEQFF
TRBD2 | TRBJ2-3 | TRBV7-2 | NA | TGTGCCAGCAGCCGGGGGGAAGGTAGCACAGATACGCAGTATTTT | CASSRGEGSTDTQYF
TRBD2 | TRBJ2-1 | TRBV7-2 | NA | TGTGCCAGCAGCTACAAAACGGGAGGGGTGAGTGAGCAGTTCTTC | CASSYKTGGVSEQFF
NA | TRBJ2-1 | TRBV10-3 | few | TGTGCCATCAGTGAGTCGATTCAAGAAAGCTCCTACAATGAGCAGTTCTTC | CAISESIQESSYNEQFF
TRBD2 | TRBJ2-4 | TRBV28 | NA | TGTGCCAGCAGTATTCGACTAGCGGGAAGGTGGGATGCCAAAAACATTCAGTACTTC | CASSIRLAGRWDAKNIQYF
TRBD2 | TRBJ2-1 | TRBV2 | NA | TGTGCCAGCAGCATTAGCGGGAGGGTTAACAATGAGCAGTTCTTC | CASSISGRVNNEQFF
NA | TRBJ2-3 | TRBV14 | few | TGTGCCAGCAGCCAAGATGTAGTAAGTTGTGGAGTGTGCCCGAGAGGCTCAGATACGCAGTATTTT | CASSQDVVSCGVCPRGSDTQYF
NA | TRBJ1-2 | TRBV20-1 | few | TGCAGTGCTAGAGTGGGGGTAGGGGAGGGCTACACCTTC | CSARVGVGEGYTF
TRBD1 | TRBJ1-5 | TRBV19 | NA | TGTGCCAGTAGTGACCCGGGACAGGGGATGTATAGCAATCAGCCCCAGCATTTT | CASSDPGQGMYSNQPQHF
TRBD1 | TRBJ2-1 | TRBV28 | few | TGTGCCAGCAGCCCGGGACAGCCGCCCTATGAGCAGTTCTTC | CASSPGQPPYEQFF
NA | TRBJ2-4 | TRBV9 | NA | TGTGCCAGCAGCTCCCCTTGGGGGGAAGGCAAAAACATTCAGTACTTC | CASSSPWGEGKNIQYF
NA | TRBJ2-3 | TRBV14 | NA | TGTGCCAGCAGCCAAGACGCAGGGTGGTTACCAGATACGCAGTATTTT | CASSQDAGWLPDTQYF
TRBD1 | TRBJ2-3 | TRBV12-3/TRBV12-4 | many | TGTGCCAGCAGCCTCCGGACAGGGAATACAGATACGCAGTATTTT | CASSLRTGNTDTQYF
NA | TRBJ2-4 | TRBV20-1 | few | TGCAGTGCTAGAACACAGGGCCCCTCTGCCAAAAACATTCAGTACTTC | CSARTQGPSAKNIQYF
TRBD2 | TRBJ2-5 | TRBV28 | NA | TGTGCCAGCAGTTCCCCCGGGGGACGGGGGAGCGGGACCCAAGAGACCCAGTACTTC | CASSSPGGRGSGTQETQYF
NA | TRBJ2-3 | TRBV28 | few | TGTGCCAGCAGGAGGGGGGGGTTTACAGATACGCAGTATTTT | CASRRGGFTDTQYF
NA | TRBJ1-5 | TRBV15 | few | TGTGCCACCAGCGGGGCGGGCCGTCCTCCGCATTTT | CATSGAGRPPHF
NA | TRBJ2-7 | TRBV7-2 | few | TGTGCCAGCAGCTTAGAGACCTCCTACGAGCAGTACTTC | CASSLETSYEQYF
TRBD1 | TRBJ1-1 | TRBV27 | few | TGTGCCAGCAGTTTCCTAACTCGGACAGGGGGCAACACTGAAGCTTTCTTT | CASSFLTRTGGNTEAFF
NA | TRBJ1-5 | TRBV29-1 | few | TGCAGCGTTGGGTGGGACAAGTATAGCAATCAGCCCCAGCATTTT | CSVGWDKYSNQPQHF
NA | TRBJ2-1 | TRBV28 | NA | TGTGCCAGCAGTTTATGCAGAGGGGTAGCGGTAGCCTGTGACAATGAGCAGTTCTTC | CASSLCRGVAVACDNEQFF
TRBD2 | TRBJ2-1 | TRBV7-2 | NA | TGTGCCAGCAGCCCCCAGGGGCGGGGGGGCCCGCATGAGCAGTTCTTC | CASSPQGRGGPHEQFF
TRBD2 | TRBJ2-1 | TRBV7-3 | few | TGTGCCAGCAGCTTAGCCGGGACTAGCTTTAATGAGCAGTTCTTC | CASSLAGTSFNEQFF
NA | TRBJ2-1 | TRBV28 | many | TGTGCCAGCAGCTTGACAGCCCCGGAGCAGTTCTTC | CASSLTAPEQFF
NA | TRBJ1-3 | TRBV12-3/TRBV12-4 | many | TGTGCCAGCAGTTTAAGGGGAAACACCATATATTTT | CASSLRGNTIYF
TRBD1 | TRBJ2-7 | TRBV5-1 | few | TGCGCCAGCAGTCCCCCTCCGGGACAGGGGCCCTACGAGCAGTACTTC | CASSPPPGQGPYEQYF
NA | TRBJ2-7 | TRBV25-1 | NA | TGTGCCAGCAGCCGCCTGAGGGGGAGTGAAGCCTACGAGCAGTACTTC | CASSRLRGSEAYEQYF
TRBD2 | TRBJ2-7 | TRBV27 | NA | TGTGCCAGCAGTCCGACTAGCAGGCACGAGCGGTACTTC | CASSPTSRHERYF
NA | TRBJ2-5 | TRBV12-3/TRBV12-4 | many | TGTGCCAGCAGTTTAATGAGGGGCCGGACCCAGTACTTC | CASSLMRGRTQYF
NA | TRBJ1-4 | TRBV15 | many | TGTGCCACCAGCAGATCGTCGGGGCAGGCTAATGAAAAACTGTTTTTT | CATSRSSGQANEKLFF
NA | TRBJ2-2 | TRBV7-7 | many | TGTGCCAGCAGCTTAGTGGGATCCGGGGAGCTGTTTTTT | CASSLVGSGELFF
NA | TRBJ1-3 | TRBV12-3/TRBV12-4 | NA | TGTGCCAGCAGCTCTCCTGGAAACACCATATATTTT | CASSSPGNTIYF
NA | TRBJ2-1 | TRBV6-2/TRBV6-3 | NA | TGTGCCAGCAGTTACGGTGTCCCCTCCTACAATGAGCAGTTCTTC | CASSYGVPSYNEQFF
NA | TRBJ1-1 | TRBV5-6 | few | TGTGCCAGCAGCTTGCCAGGTCGGGGCCAGGCCACTGAAGCTTTCTTT | CASSLPGRGQATEAFF
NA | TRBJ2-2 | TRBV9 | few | TGTGCCAGCAGCACAGGAGTCACCGGGGAGCTGTTTTTT | CASSTGVTGELFF
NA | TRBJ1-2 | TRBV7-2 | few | TGTGCCAGCAGCTTATATGAGGGGACGAACTATGGCTACACCTTC | CASSLYEGTNYGYTF
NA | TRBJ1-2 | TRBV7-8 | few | TGTGCCAGCAGCAAAGACCTCATGGACAGTCTCTATGGCTACACCTTC | CASSKDLMDSLYGYTF
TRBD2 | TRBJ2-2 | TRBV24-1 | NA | TGTGCCACCCGGACTAGCGGGACCGGGGAGCTGTTTTTT | CATRTSGTGELFF
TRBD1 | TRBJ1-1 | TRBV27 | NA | TGTGCCAGCAGGAGGACAGGAGGGATGAACACTGAAGCTTTCTTT | CASRRTGGMNTEAFF
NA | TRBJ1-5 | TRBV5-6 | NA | TGTGCCAGCAGCTTGTTTTCAGGGTATCAGCCCCAGCATTTT | CASSLFSGYQPQHF
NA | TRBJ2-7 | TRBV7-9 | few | TGTGCCAGCAGCCGGGGCGTGAACTCCTACGAGCAGTACTTC | CASSRGVNSYEQYF
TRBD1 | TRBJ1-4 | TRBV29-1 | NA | TGCAGCGTTGAAGTAAGGGGGCAAGGTGAAAAACTGTTTTTT | CSVEVRGQGEKLFF
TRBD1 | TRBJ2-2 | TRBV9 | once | TGTGCCAGCAGCGCCTCGGGGACAGGGGCCTGGGAGCTGTTTTTT | CASSASGTGAWELFF
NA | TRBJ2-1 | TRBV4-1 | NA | TGCGCCAGCTCCCAAGCCGACAGGTTACTTTACAATGAGCAGTTCTTC | CASSQADRLLYNEQFF
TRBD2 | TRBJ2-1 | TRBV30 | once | TGTGCCAGAGCGGGAGGGTCCTACAATGAGCAGTTCTTC | CARAGGSYNEQFF
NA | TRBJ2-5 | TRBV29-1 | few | TGCAGCGTGCGCCAAGAGACCCAGTACTTC | CSVRQETQYF